What follows are 18 T cell receptor beta chains derived from one specimen sequenced in a study of T cell clones after liver transplantation. Sequencing used immunoSEQ multiplex PCR; TCRdb keeps in-frame clones, though not all of them. The sample includes over 8,500 clones, about 76% seen only once; the top ten take roughly 23%. The sample was CD4+ T cells from blood, taken about 2.5 years after liver transplant. These receptors were collected from a human patient who received a liver transplant. Part of the T cells may come from the graft donor.

The chain joins TRBV6-4 to TRBJ2-2; no reliable D call. V gave up 3 bases and J gave up 3 bases, with 8 bases separating them. Per germline, CDR1 MRHNA and CDR2 SNTAGT. The CDR3 covers 14 residues. CDR3 nucleotide sequence: TGTGCCAGCAGTGAGGGAATAGACACCGGGGAGCTGTTTTTT. Protein: CASSEGIDTGELFF.

The V gene is TRBV11-3, the J gene TRBJ1-2; D is possibly TRBD1 (6 bases). In germline, CDR1 is SGHNT, CDR2 YENEEA. V gave up 4 bases and J gave up 0 bases, with 24 bases separating them. The CDR3 has 19 residues. Here the CDR3 reads CASSSGEKFGTPSNYGYTF. The CDR3 DNA is TGTGCCAGCAGCTCCGGAGAAAAGTTCGGGACACCTTCTAACTATGGCTACACCTTC.

This clone has a handful of counts. The rearrangement uses TRBV7-9 and TRBJ1-2; D remains ambiguous. Germline CDR1 reads SEHNR; CDR2 reads FQNEAQ (reference sequence). The CDR3 runs to 12 residues. V lost 5 bases and J lost 8, with 12 bases in between. CDR3 coding DNA: TGTGCCAGCAGCACACCACCGGAGGGCTACACCTTC. Amino acids: CASSTPPEGYTF. The full variable domain, its missing parts supplied by reference TRBV7-9 and TRBJ1-2, is DTGVSQNPRHKITKRGQNVTFRCDPISEHNRLYWYRQTLGQGPEFLTYFQNEAQLEKSRLLSDRFSAERPKGSFSTLEIQRTEQGDSAMYLCASSTPPEGYTFGSGTRLTVV.

The chain recombines TRBV21-1 with TRBJ2-3. TRBV21-1 is classified as a pseudogene. This CDR3 region has 16 residues. CDR3 in amino acids: CASSKEGSLDTDTQYF. The CDR3 DNA reads as TGTGCCAGCAGCAAAGAGGGCAGTCTAGACACAGATACGCAGTATTTT.

The rearrangement links TRBV2 to TRBJ2-7, with TRBD2 identical over 13 bases. Trimming took 4 bases from V and 1 from J; bases not matched to a gene: 7. The CDR3 loop spans 17 amino acids. Germline assignment: CDR1 SNHLY and CDR2 FYNNEI. In DNA, the CDR3 is TGTGCCAGCAGTGGACTAGCGGGGGGAATTGAGTCCTACGAGCAGTACTTC. Protein: CASSGLAGGIESYEQYF.

This clone was recorded a few times. V and J are TRBV2 and TRBJ1-5; 8 bases align to TRBD1. The germline V gene has CDR1 SNHLY and CDR2 FYNNEI. There are 15 residues in the CDR3. Trimming took 0 bases from V and 7 from J; bases not matched to a gene: 5. CDR3 amino acids: CASSEAADREQPQHF. The CDR3 coding sequence is TGTGCCAGCAGTGAAGCGGCGGACAGGGAACAGCCCCAGCATTTT.

J is TRBJ1-1 and V is TRBV27; tentatively, D is TRBD1 (5 bases). Trimming shortened V by 2 bases and J by 4 bases, and 11 bases separated the two germline ends. CDR1 is MNHEY, CDR2 SMNVEV, per germline (reference sequence). The CDR3 loop spans 14 amino acids. DNA for the CDR3: TGTGCCAGCAGTTTAAGGGGCAGCCTCACTGAAGCTTTCTTT. Translated, it gives CASSLRGSLTEAFF.

This chain joins TRBV7-8 and TRBJ2-1; the D gene is possibly TRBD2 (7 bases). CDR1 is SGHVS, CDR2 FQNEAQ, per germline. V shed 5 bases and J shed 7 bases, with 21 bases lying between them. The CDR3 has 16 amino acids. CDR3 residues: CASSHSAGAFLNEQFF. Written as DNA, the CDR3 is TGTGCCAGCAGCCACTCGGCGGGGGCCTTTCTGAATGAGCAGTTCTTC. Complete variable domain (other parts from reference TRBV7-8 and TRBJ2-1): GAGVSQSPRYKVAKRGQDVALRCDPISGHVSLFWYQQALGQGPEFLTYFQNEAQLDKSGLPSDRFFAERPEGSVSTLKIQRTQQEDSAVYLCASSHSAGAFLNEQFFGPGTRLTVL.

V usage is TRBV7-9 and J usage is TRBJ1-1, with D possibly being TRBD1 (6 bases). With 9 bases removed from V and 2 bases from J, the gap between germline ends came to 22 bases. Germline CDR1 is SEHNR and CDR2 is FQNEAQ (reference sequence). The CDR3 loop spans 16 amino acids. In nucleotides, the CDR3 is TGTGCCAGTGATCGATTCCACAGGGCCCCAAACACTGAAGCTTTCTTT. Translation gives CASDRFHRAPNTEAFF.

A single count supports this clone. The chain employs TRBV13 and TRBJ2-7; 7 bases are shared with TRBD2. With V trimmed by 1 base and J by 1 base, 1 base remained unmatched. Germline V gene lookup returns CDR1 PRHDT and CDR2 FYEKMQ (reference sequence). This CDR3 has 14 residues. The CDR3 loop is CASSLAGGSYEQYV. CDR3 in DNA: TGTGCCAGCAGCTTAGCGGGAGGATCCTACGAGCAGTACGTC.

CDR3 in amino acids: CSVDSLAGVENEQFF. Here the CDR3 DNA reads TGCAGCGTTGATTCACTAGCGGGAGTAGAGAATGAGCAGTTCTTC. The rearrangement uses TRBV29-1 and TRBJ2-1; the match to TRBD2 covers 11 bases. Germline V CDR1 and CDR2: SQVTM, ANQGSEA. The CDR3 sequence is 15 residues long. The V segment lost 3 bases and the J segment 7 bases; nucleotides outside the gene matches: 8.

The J gene is TRBJ2-2, the V gene TRBV6-1, with D maybe TRBD2 (6 bases). CDR1 and CDR2 from the germline V gene are MNHNS and SASEGT. Trimming left V 1 base short and J 1 base short, with 7 bases between. CDR3 length equals 15 residues. The CDR3 nucleotides read TGTGCCAGCAGTGAAGATAGCGGGAACACCGGGGAGCTGTTTTTT. Its protein product is CASSEDSGNTGELFF.

The rearrangement links TRBV7-2 to TRBJ1-1; no clear D gene. The V end lost 4 bases, the J end lost 10 bases, and 25 bases lay between the germline ends. The germline CDR1 and CDR2 sequences are SGHTA and FQGNSA. The CDR3 sequence is 16 residues long. The CDR3 DNA reads as TGTGCCAGCAGCTCAAATGAACTGGATGTGCCGGCAGGAGCTTTCTTT. Translation gives CASSSNELDVPAGAFF.

This clone has only a few counts. One junction end disagrees with the germline gene, perhaps due to a read error. In nucleotides, the CDR3 is TGTGCTAGCAGCTCTAAAGCGGGAGGGTCTACAGGGGAGCAGTTCTTC. It yields the protein CASSSKAGGSTGEQFF. The chain uses TRBV7-7 and TRBJ2-1; 10 positions agree with TRBD2. The CDR3 contains 16 residues. Germline CDR1 reads SSHAT; CDR2 reads FNYEAQ (reference sequence).

This sequence joins TRBV28 and TRBJ2-5; D uncertain. Trimming took off 4 bases at V and 4 bases at J, with 10 bases between the two ends. The CDR3 runs to 13 residues. CDR1 MDHEN and CDR2 SYDVKM come from the germline V gene. The CDR3 DNA follows: TGTGCCAGCAGTTACCATCAGAGAGAGACCCAGTACTTC. Its protein is CASSYHQRETQYF.

The chain couples TRBV6-1 to TRBJ2-7; D gene ambiguous. CDR1 and CDR2 (germline): MNHNS, SASEGT. This CDR3 is built from 15 residues. Trimming cost V 7 bases and J 2 bases, with 18 bases left between them. CDR3: CASIKWDLAAYEQYV. CDR3 coding DNA: TGTGCCAGCATAAAATGGGATTTAGCTGCCTACGAGCAGTACGTC.

The rearrangement joins TRBV15 to TRBJ1-2; TRBD1 aligns across 8 bases. Germline lookup yields CDR1 LNHNV and CDR2 YYDKDF (reference sequence). This CDR3 is built from 15 residues. The J segment lost 5 bases and the V segment lost 9 bases, leaving 14 bases of the junction unmatched. The CDR3 sequence is CATQGWGQAGYGYTF. CDR3 in DNA: TGTGCCACGCAAGGGTGGGGACAGGCCGGGTATGGCTACACCTTC.

J is TRBJ2-2 and V is TRBV11-2; 7 positions match TRBD2. Germline V gene lookup returns CDR1 SGHAT and CDR2 FQNNGV. This CDR3 spans 16 amino acids. V shed 1 base and J 6 bases; nucleotides not matched to a gene: 8. CDR3: CASSLGDYVAPGELFF. In nucleotides, the CDR3 is TGTGCCAGCAGCTTAGGGGACTACGTAGCTCCCGGGGAGCTGTTTTTT.